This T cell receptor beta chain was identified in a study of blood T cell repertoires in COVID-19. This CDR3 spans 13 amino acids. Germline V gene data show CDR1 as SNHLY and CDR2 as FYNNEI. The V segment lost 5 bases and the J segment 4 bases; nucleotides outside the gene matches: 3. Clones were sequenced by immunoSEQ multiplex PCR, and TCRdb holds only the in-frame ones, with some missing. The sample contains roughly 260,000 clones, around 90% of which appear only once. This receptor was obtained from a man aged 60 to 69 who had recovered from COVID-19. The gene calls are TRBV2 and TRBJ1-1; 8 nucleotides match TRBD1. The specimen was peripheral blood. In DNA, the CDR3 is TGTGCCAGCAGTACACAGGGGGGCACTGAAGCTTTCTTT. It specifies CASSTQGGTEAFF.